The rows below give T cell receptor beta chains drawn from one sample of a study of blood T cell repertoires in COVID-19. The repertoire was sequenced with immunoSEQ multiplex PCR; TCRdb's copy has only in-frame clones and lacks some. The table lists approximately 100,000 clones, approximately 92% of them singletons. Sequencing used peripheral blood. The receptors stem from a man in his forties or fifties with active COVID-19. CDR3s include the opening cysteine and the closing phenylalanine or tryptophan. The D gene is left open where the match is weak. Clone size, where shown, is once, few, many, or a class for clones that have expanded.

J: TRBJ2-2; size: -; D: TRBD1; V: TRBV9; DNA: TGTGCCAGCAGCTTGACAGGGGATCATTCCGGGGAGCTGTTTTTT; CDR3: CASSLTGDHSGELFF
J: TRBJ2-3; size: -; D: TRBD2; V: TRBV7-3; DNA: TGTGCCAGCAGCTTAACGTTGGGGACTAGATCCCCAGATACGCAGTATTTT; CDR3: CASSLTLGTRSPDTQYF
J: TRBJ1-1; size: -; D: -; V: TRBV7-9; DNA: TGTGCCAGCAGCTTTGGAGGAAGGAACACTGAAGCTTTCTTT; CDR3: CASSFGGRNTEAFF
J: TRBJ2-1; size: -; D: TRBD2; V: TRBV9; DNA: TGTGCCAGCAGCGCTACTAGCGACTCCTACAATGAGCAGTTCTTC; CDR3: CASSATSDSYNEQFF
J: TRBJ2-7; size: -; D: -; V: TRBV11-2; DNA: TGTGCCAGCAGCTACCCGGACAGAGGGCTCTACGAGCAGTACTTC; CDR3: CASSYPDRGLYEQYF
J: TRBJ2-1; size: once; D: -; V: TRBV24-1; DNA: TGTGCCACCAGTGGCCTCACTAGTAGCTCCTACAATGAGCAGTTCTTC; CDR3: CATSGLTSSSYNEQFF
J: TRBJ2-7; size: -; D: -; V: TRBV28; DNA: TGTGCCAGCAGTTTAGGACAGTTCTACGAGCAGTACTTC; CDR3: CASSLGQFYEQYF
J: TRBJ1-1; size: -; D: TRBD1; V: TRBV19; DNA: TGTGCCAGTAGTCGGGACAGGGGGCGGACTGAAGCTTTCTTT; CDR3: CASSRDRGRTEAFF
J: TRBJ2-7; size: once; D: TRBD2; V: TRBV6-5; DNA: TGTGCCAGCCGGACTAGCGGGAGTTGGGACGAGCAGTACTTC; CDR3: CASRTSGSWDEQYF
J: TRBJ2-3; size: -; D: TRBD2; V: TRBV5-4; DNA: TGTGCCAGCAGCTCGGGACTAGCGGAGACGTCCACAGATACGCAGTATTTT; CDR3: CASSSGLAETSTDTQYF
J: TRBJ1-2; size: -; D: -; V: TRBV3-1/TRBV3-2; DNA: TGTGCCAGCAGATCCACACAGGCCTCGACCTATGGCTACACCTTC; CDR3: CASRSTQASTYGYTF
J: TRBJ2-1; size: -; D: TRBD1; V: TRBV10-3; DNA: TGTGCCATCAGTGGGGACAGGGGCGCCTACAATGAGCAGTTCTTC; CDR3: CAISGDRGAYNEQFF
J: TRBJ2-3; size: -; D: TRBD2; V: TRBV18; DNA: TGTGCCAGCACAACCGGGGGGTCCGGCACAGATACGCAGTATTTT; CDR3: CASTTGGSGTDTQYF
J: TRBJ2-5; size: -; D: TRBD2; V: TRBV19; DNA: TGTGCCAGTAGTATACGGGGGGAAGAGACCCAGTACTTC; CDR3: CASSIRGEETQYF
J: TRBJ2-5; size: once; D: -; V: TRBV5-1; DNA: TGCGCCAGCAGCCCAGGAGGGTTTCGGGGAGAGGGAGACCAGTACTTC; CDR3: CASSPGGFRGEGDQYF
J: TRBJ1-5; size: -; D: -; V: TRBV6-5; DNA: TGTGCCACCGACGACAGGTTCAATCAGCCCCAGCATTTT; CDR3: CATDDRFNQPQHF
J: TRBJ2-2; size: once; D: -; V: TRBV7-3; DNA: TGTGCCAGCAGCTCGTTTTCCGGGGAGCTGTTTTTT; CDR3: CASSSFSGELFF
J: TRBJ2-5; size: -; D: TRBD2; V: TRBV11-2; DNA: TGTGCCAGCAGCTTAGAAAGGGGAAGCGGGAGCGTTGGGACCCAGTACTTC; CDR3: CASSLERGSGSVGTQYF
J: TRBJ1-1; size: -; D: TRBD1; V: TRBV28; DNA: TGTGCCAGCAGCCTAGGACAGGGCACTGAAGCTTTCTTT; CDR3: CASSLGQGTEAFF
J: TRBJ1-1; size: -; D: TRBD1; V: TRBV27; DNA: TGTGCCAGCAGTTTGTCGGGGACAGGGGGATTAACTTTCTTT; CDR3: CASSLSGTGGLTFF
J: TRBJ2-1; size: -; D: TRBD2; V: TRBV6-5; DNA: TGTGCCAGCAGGGCTAGCGGGAGCTACAATGAGCAGTTCTTC; CDR3: CASRASGSYNEQFF